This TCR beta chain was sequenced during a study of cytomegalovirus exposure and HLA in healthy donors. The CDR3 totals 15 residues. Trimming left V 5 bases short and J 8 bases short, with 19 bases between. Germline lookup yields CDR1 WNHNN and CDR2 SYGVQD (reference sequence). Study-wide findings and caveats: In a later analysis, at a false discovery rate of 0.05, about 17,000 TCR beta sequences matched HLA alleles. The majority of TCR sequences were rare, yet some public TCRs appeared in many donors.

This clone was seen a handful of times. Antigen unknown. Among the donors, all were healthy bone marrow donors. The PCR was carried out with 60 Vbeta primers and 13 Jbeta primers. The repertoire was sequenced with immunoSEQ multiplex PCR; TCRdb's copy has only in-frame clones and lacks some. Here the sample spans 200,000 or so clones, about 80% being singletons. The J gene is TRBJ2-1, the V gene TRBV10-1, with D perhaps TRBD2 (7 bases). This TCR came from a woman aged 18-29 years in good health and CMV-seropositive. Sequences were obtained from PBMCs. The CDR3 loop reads CASSMGGANEDEQFF. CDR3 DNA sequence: TGCGCCAGCAGTATGGGGGGGGCTAATGAAGATGAGCAGTTCTTC.